This is a list of T cell receptor beta chains from one sample in a study of blood T cell repertoires in COVID-19. Profiled with immunoSEQ multiplex PCR; TCRdb holds only in-frame clones, not every one. The repertoire consists of 390,000 or so clones, with around 90% occurring once and the leading ten covering about 2.9%. The material sequenced was peripheral blood. The receptors shown here come from a woman aged 25 to 45 with COVID-19, enrolled during active disease. Each CDR3 is given with its conserved first and last residue. A D gene is named only where the DNA matches it firmly. Clone size is given for some rows only: seen once, a few or many times, or a class if the clone is expanded.

CDR3	DNA	V	J	size	D
CASSESSGDIQYF	TGCGCCAGCAGTGAGTCGAGTGGAGACATTCAGTACTTC	TRBV10-2	TRBJ2-4	NA	NA
CASSFRQGPGELFF	TGTGCCAGCAGTTTCCGACAGGGGCCCGGGGAGCTGTTTTTT	TRBV27	TRBJ2-2	NA	TRBD1
CASSRNVPGGEELFF	TGTGCCAGCAGCAGAAACGTCCCGGGGGGCGAGGAGCTGTTTTTT	TRBV21-1	TRBJ2-2	NA	NA
CASSYPSDTQYF	TGTGCCAGCAGTTACCCTTCAGATACGCAGTATTTT	TRBV6-2/TRBV6-3	TRBJ2-3	NA	NA
CASSRRQGGNTEAFF	TGTGCCAGCAGCAGACGACAGGGGGGGAACACTGAAGCTTTCTTT	TRBV5-6	TRBJ1-1	NA	TRBD1
CASSQRNMNTEAFF	TGTGCCAGCAGCCAACGCAACATGAACACTGAAGCTTTCTTT	TRBV4-2	TRBJ1-1	NA	NA
CASSIVPGARGYTF	TGTGCCAGTAGTATAGTCCCAGGGGCTCGAGGCTACACCTTC	TRBV19	TRBJ1-2	NA	NA
CAPRLGGTQYF	TGTGCCCCGAGACTCGGGGGTACGCAGTATTTT	TRBV19	TRBJ2-3	NA	NA
CASSVDRGSEQYF	TGTGCCAGCAGTGTCGACAGGGGGAGCGAGCAGTACTTC	TRBV2	TRBJ2-7	NA	TRBD1
CASSLGTGAAYNSPLHF	TGTGCCAGCTCACTGGGGACAGGGGCCGCCTATAATTCACCCCTCCACTTT	TRBV18	TRBJ1-6	NA	TRBD1
CASSQGTSGRAMNEQFF	TGCGCCAGCAGCCAAGGGACTAGCGGGAGGGCCATGAATGAGCAGTTCTTC	TRBV4-3	TRBJ2-1	NA	TRBD2
CAISRTRDSWSTNVQFF	TGTGCCATCTCAAGGACTCGGGACTCCTGGAGCACTAACGTACAGTTCTTC	TRBV10-3	TRBJ2-1	NA	NA
CAISDLPGQTGELFF	TGTGCCATCAGTGATCTCCCGGGACAGACCGGGGAGCTGTTTTTT	TRBV10-3	TRBJ2-2	once	TRBD1
CASSSGAPYEQYF	TGTGCCAGCAGCTCAGGGGCTCCCTACGAGCAGTACTTC	TRBV28	TRBJ2-7	NA	NA
CASSQDYSGQGYGYTF	TGCGCCAGCAGCCAAGATTATTCGGGACAGGGCTATGGCTACACCTTC	TRBV4-3	TRBJ1-2	NA	TRBD1
CASSKGDTEAFF	TGTGCCAGTAGTAAGGGGGACACTGAAGCTTTCTTT	TRBV19	TRBJ1-1	NA	NA
CATSDPLAGGSTDTQYF	TGTGCCACCAGTGATCCCCTAGCGGGAGGGAGCACAGATACGCAGTATTTT	TRBV24-1	TRBJ2-3	NA	TRBD2
CASTGTSGGGYEQYF	TGTGCCAGCACCGGGACTAGCGGGGGGGGCTACGAGCAGTACTTC	TRBV25-1	TRBJ2-7	NA	TRBD2
CATSARDKEETQYF	TGTGCCACCAGTGCACGGGACAAAGAAGAGACCCAGTACTTC	TRBV24-1	TRBJ2-5	NA	NA
CSVEGLRGERRGRGTDTQYF	TGCAGCGTTGAGGGGTTAAGGGGGGAACGAAGGGGGCGCGGCACAGATACGCAGTATTTT	TRBV29-1	TRBJ2-3	once	NA
CASSFVNPGQGEDEQYF	TGTGCCAGCAGTTTCGTCAACCCGGGACAGGGGGAAGACGAGCAGTACTTC	TRBV28	TRBJ2-7	NA	TRBD1
CASSPAARRTEAFF	TGTGCCAGCAGCCCAGCAGCCAGGAGGACTGAAGCTTTCTTT	TRBV11-3	TRBJ1-1	NA	NA
CASSLAGQWETQYF	TGTGCCAGCAGCTTAGCGGGGCAGTGGGAGACCCAGTACTTC	TRBV7-9	TRBJ2-5	NA	NA
CASRTSGRALDTQYF	TGTGCCAGCAGGACTAGCGGGAGGGCCCTTGATACGCAGTATTTT	TRBV27	TRBJ2-3	NA	TRBD2
CASSPRDRGANVLTF	TGCGCCAGCAGCCCCCGGGACAGGGGGGCCAACGTCCTGACTTTC	TRBV5-1	TRBJ2-6	NA	TRBD1
CASSPALDKGDTQYF	TGTGCCAGCAGCCCTGCCCTCGACAAGGGGGATACGCAGTATTTT	TRBV7-9	TRBJ2-3	NA	NA
CASSPREFSGNTIYF	TGTGCCAGCTCACCACGTGAGTTCTCTGGAAACACCATATATTTT	TRBV18	TRBJ1-3	once	NA
CASSSARGGDEQFF	TGTGCCAGCAGTTCCGCACGCGGGGGCGATGAGCAGTTCTTC	TRBV27	TRBJ2-1	few	NA
CASSYSGGSTDTQYF	TGCGCCAGCAGCTACAGCGGGGGAAGCACAGATACGCAGTATTTT	TRBV5-1	TRBJ2-3	once	TRBD2
CASSFGDSHTDTQYF	TGTGCCAGCAGCTTTGGGGACAGCCACACAGATACGCAGTATTTT	TRBV13	TRBJ2-3	NA	TRBD1
CSVERGWGRTEAFF	TGCAGCGTTGAAAGGGGTTGGGGGAGGACTGAAGCTTTCTTT	TRBV29-1	TRBJ1-1	NA	NA
CASSGGLAGTDTQYF	TGCGCCAGCAGCGGGGGACTAGCGGGAACAGATACGCAGTATTTT	TRBV5-1	TRBJ2-3	NA	TRBD2
CATSDSADRYQETQYF	TGTGCCACCAGTGATTCGGCGGACAGGTACCAAGAGACCCAGTACTTC	TRBV24-1	TRBJ2-5	NA	TRBD1
CASSTGTGDYNEQFF	TGTGCCAGCTCAACCGGGACAGGGGATTACAATGAGCAGTTCTTC	TRBV18	TRBJ2-1	NA	TRBD1
CASSRTGNQPQHF	TGTGCCAGCAGCCGGACAGGCAATCAGCCCCAGCATTTT	TRBV12-3/TRBV12-4	TRBJ1-5	NA	NA
CATSTLAGPIGNTDTQYF	TGTGCCACCAGCACCCTAGCGGGCCCCATTGGAAACACAGATACGCAGTATTTT	TRBV15	TRBJ2-3	NA	TRBD2
CASSHTRAAGFGAFF	TGTGCCAGCAGCCATACCAGGGCCGCAGGATTTGGAGCTTTCTTT	TRBV3-1/TRBV3-2	TRBJ1-1	NA	NA
CASSTPGQGDGYTF	TGCGCCAGCAGCACACCGGGACAGGGAGATGGCTACACCTTC	TRBV4-3	TRBJ1-2	NA	TRBD1
CASSSNRGASSTDTQYF	TGTGCCAGCAGCTCAAACAGGGGTGCATCTAGCACAGATACGCAGTATTTT	TRBV5-4	TRBJ2-3	few	TRBD1
CASSVSGLAGGTYEQYF	TGTGCCAGCTCCGTATCCGGGCTAGCGGGGGGTACCTACGAGCAGTACTTC	TRBV18	TRBJ2-7	NA	TRBD2
CASSWERGETQYF	TGTGCCAGTAGTTGGGAGCGAGGAGAGACCCAGTACTTC	TRBV19	TRBJ2-5	NA	NA
CASSLYGFGGPYNEQFF	TGTGCCAGCAGCTTATATGGGTTCGGCGGTCCCTACAATGAGCAGTTCTTC	TRBV13	TRBJ2-1	NA	NA
CSASRASGGAKETQYF	TGCAGTGCTAGTCGGGCTAGCGGGGGGGCGAAAGAGACCCAGTACTTC	TRBV20-1	TRBJ2-5	NA	TRBD2
CASSKAGGGIQYF	TGTGCCAGCAGTAAAGCAGGGGGCGGCATTCAGTACTTC	TRBV12-3/TRBV12-4	TRBJ2-4	NA	TRBD1
CASSSRTGNSYGYTF	TGTGCCAGCAGTTCCAGGACAGGGAATAGCTATGGCTACACCTTC	TRBV6-5	TRBJ1-2	NA	TRBD1
CASTKLAGGGGELFF	TGTGCCAGTACCAAACTAGCGGGGGGTGGCGGGGAGCTGTTTTTT	TRBV19	TRBJ2-2	NA	TRBD2
CASSFRQPTNEKLFF	TGTGCCAGCAGCTTTCGACAGCCAACTAATGAAAAACTGTTTTTT	TRBV21-1	TRBJ1-4	NA	NA
CASSSRESYEQYF	TGTGCCAGCAGCTCCAGGGAATCCTACGAGCAGTACTTC	TRBV4-2	TRBJ2-7	once	NA
CASSPRWGPNIQYF	TGTGCCAGCAGCCCCCGGTGGGGGCCGAACATTCAGTACTTC	TRBV5-5	TRBJ2-4	NA	NA
CASSPGLAVDEQFF	TGTGCCAGCAGCCCAGGACTAGCTGTCGATGAGCAGTTCTTC	TRBV6-6	TRBJ2-1	NA	TRBD2
CASSRETGYGYTF	TGCGCCAGCAGCAGGGAGACAGGTTATGGCTACACCTTC	TRBV10-2	TRBJ1-2	NA	NA
CASSQDSRPREQFF	TGCGCCAGCAGCCAAGATTCTAGACCGCGGGAGCAGTTCTTC	TRBV4-3	TRBJ2-1	NA	NA
CASRTGLAGIEQFF	TGTGCCAGCAGAACCGGACTAGCGGGGATTGAGCAGTTCTTC	TRBV5-6	TRBJ2-1	few	TRBD2